The 25 T cell receptor beta chains in this list originate from one sample, sequenced in a study of blood T cell repertoires in COVID-19. Method: immunoSEQ multiplex PCR; TCRdb's copy keeps in-frame clones and lacks some. This table has under 250,000 clones, approximately 83% appearing once. Material for sequencing was peripheral blood. The source of these receptors is a human donor in a cohort sampled during active COVID-19.

The chain recombines TRBV20-1 with TRBJ2-7, with D maybe TRBD2 (5 bases). CDR3 length: 11 amino acids. The ends were cut back, 8 bases at V and 0 bases at J, with 8 bases in the middle. The V gene's germline CDR1 is DFQATT and CDR2 SNEGSKA (reference sequence). The CDR3 loop reads CSIGLSYEQYF. As DNA, the CDR3 is TGCAGTATCGGACTCTCCTACGAGCAGTACTTC.

The rearrangement uses TRBV4-1 and TRBJ2-2; TRBD1 might be the D (5 bases). Germline values: CDR1 MGHRA, CDR2 YSYEKL. This CDR3 has 15 residues. Trimming took 4 bases from V and 8 from J, leaving 17 bases between them. CDR3 coding DNA: TGCGCCAGCAGCCCAGGGTGGACCTCCTCGGGGGAGCTGTTTTTT. Translated: CASSPGWTSSGELFF.

The rearrangement links TRBV5-1 to TRBJ1-2; TRBD1 agrees at 11 bases. The V gene end was trimmed by 2 bases and the J gene end by 5 bases; junction bases not matched to a gene: 2. The CDR3 length is 14 residues. Germline V gives CDR1 SGHRS, CDR2 YFSETQ. The CDR3 reads CASSFGQGAYGYTF. In nucleotides, the CDR3 is TGCGCCAGCAGCTTTGGACAGGGGGCGTATGGCTACACCTTC.

J is TRBJ2-3 and V is TRBV27, with 9 positions matching TRBD2. Germline CDR1 and CDR2: MNHEY and SMNVEV (reference sequence). V trimming: 4 bases; J trimming: 7 bases; junction bases outside the gene matches: 9. The CDR3 length is 15 residues. The CDR3 coding sequence is TGTGCCAGCAGTTCCCAGCGGGAGGCCATTCATACGCAGTATTTT. It yields the protein CASSSQREAIHTQYF.

This chain connects TRBV11-2 to TRBJ1-2; D is perhaps TRBD1 (5 bases). The CDR3 consists of 13 residues. The germline gives CDR1 SGHAT, CDR2 FQNNGV. V lost 7 bases, J lost 6 bases, and 15 bases lay in between. The CDR3 sequence: CASTVGHFNGYTF. CDR3 nucleotide sequence: TGTGCCAGCACCGTGGGGCATTTCAATGGCTACACCTTC. The full variable domain, completed using reference TRBV11-2 and TRBJ1-2, is EAGVAQSPRYKIIEKRQSVAFWCNPISGHATLYWYQQILGQGPKLLIQFQNNGVVDDSQLPKDRFSAERLKGVDSTLKIQPAKLEDSAVYLCASTVGHFNGYTFGSGTRLTVV.

This clone was detected a few times. The chain employs TRBV18 and TRBJ2-3, with 13 bases aligning to TRBD2. The CDR3 covers 16 residues. V was clipped by 6 bases and J by 3 bases; unmatched bases: 6. Germline V gives CDR1 KGHSH, CDR2 LQKENI. The CDR3 region is CASSWTSGGLTDTQYF. CDR3 bases: TGTGCCAGCTCCTGGACTAGCGGGGGTCTTACAGATACGCAGTATTTT.

The chain has TRBV10-3 and TRBJ2-2; perhaps TRBD2 as D (5 bases). The CDR3 spans 14 residues. Trimming cost V 4 bases and J 0 bases, with 6 bases left between them. Germline V gene sequence: CDR1 ENHRY, CDR2 SYGVKD. In nucleotides, the CDR3 is TGTGCCATCAGTGGCGGGTCGAACACCGGGGAGCTGTTTTTT. Translation: CAISGGSNTGELFF.

This clone has more than one count but fewer than ten. CDR3 sequence (DNA): TGCAGTGCTAGTGACATAGCGGGTGACTCCTACAATGAGCAGTTCTTC. Protein product: CSASDIAGDSYNEQFF. The chain combines TRBV20-1 with TRBJ2-1; 7 bases line up with TRBD2. Looked up from germline, CDR1 is DFQATT and CDR2 is SNEGSKA (reference sequence). This CDR3 has 16 amino acids. The junction had 8 bases not matched to a gene; V was cut back by 3 bases and J by 0 bases.

This chain joins TRBV29-1 and TRBJ2-2; 11 bases fit TRBD2. The CDR3 covers 15 residues. V lost 4 bases to trimming and J lost 7 bases; unmatched junction nucleotides: 8. Per the germline V gene, CDR1 is SQVTM and CDR2 is ANQGSEA. CDR3 nucleotide sequence: TGCAGCGTTGTTACTAGCGGGGGAGTGGACGGGGAGCTGTTTTTT. As protein: CSVVTSGGVDGELFF.

The V gene is TRBV12-3 or TRBV12-4, the J gene TRBJ2-7, with TRBD2 matching 7 bases. CDR3 length: 13 amino acids. With 4 bases clipped from V and 1 base from J, the junction kept 1 base outside the gene matches. Here the CDR3 reads CASSSGGSYEQYF. The CDR3 DNA follows: TGTGCCAGCAGTTCGGGGGGATCCTACGAGCAGTACTTC.

The chain employs TRBV5-6 and TRBJ2-3; D may be TRBD2 (5 bases). Trimming removed 1 base from V and 5 bases from J, with 11 bases in between. Germline V gene data show CDR1 as SGHDT and CDR2 as YYEEEE. The CDR3 totals 14 residues. The CDR3, as DNA: TGTGCCAGCAGCTTGATTGGGAGTGGAGATACGCAGTATTTT. This encodes CASSLIGSGDTQYF.

The chain uses TRBV12-2 and TRBJ2-2; the D call in the table, TRBD1, was not verified against the DNA. TRBV12-2 is marked as a pseudogene. This CDR3 region has 14 residues. The CDR3 region is CASREYEGAGELFF. The CDR3 DNA reads as TGTGCAAGTCGGGAATATGAGGGGGCCGGGGAGCTGTTTTTT.

CDR3 region: CAWLEAVNSPLHF. As DNA, the CDR3 is TGTGCCTGGCTGGAGGCGGTGAATTCACCCCTCCACTTT. V is TRBV30 and J is TRBJ1-6; no clear D gene. Germline V gives CDR1 GTSNPN, CDR2 SVGIG (reference sequence). V lost 5 bases and J 7 bases, leaving 12 bases between the germline ends. This CDR3 spans 13 amino acids. Full variable domain (remainder filled in from reference TRBV30 and TRBJ1-6): SQTIHQWPATLVQPVGSPLSLECTVEGTSNPNLYWYRQAAGRGLQLLFYSVGIGQISSEVPQNLSASRPQDRQFILSSKKLLLSDSGFYLCAWLEAVNSPLHFGNGTRLTVT.

The chain carries TRBV10-3 and TRBJ2-7; D is ambiguous. V lost 0 bases and J lost 3, with 6 bases in between. CDR3 size: 13 residues. Germline CDR1 and CDR2: ENHRY and SYGVKD. In nucleotides, the CDR3 is TGTGCCATCAGTGAGTCGCTAGACTACGAGCAGTACTTC. Its translation is CAISESLDYEQYF.

The CDR3 bases are TGCGCCAGCAGCTTAGTTGGCAGGGGGGCCTCGGGCCCTTACAATGAGCAGTTCTTC. Encoded protein: CASSLVGRGASGPYNEQFF. The rearrangement uses TRBV5-1 and TRBJ2-1; D might be TRBD1 (7 bases). V was clipped by 2 bases and J by 4 bases, with 25 bases between them. The germline V gene has CDR1 SGHRS and CDR2 YFSETQ. The length of the CDR3 is 19 residues.

This rearrangement joins TRBV28 to TRBJ2-1, with TRBD2 as a possible D gene (6 bases). The germline V gene has CDR1 MDHEN and CDR2 SYDVKM. V gave up 2 bases and J gave up 3 bases, with 11 bases separating them. This CDR3 is 15 amino acids long. CDR3 sequence (DNA): TGTGCCAGCAGTTTACGACTAGAGGACTACAATGAGCAGTTCTTC. It is translated as CASSLRLEDYNEQFF.

The chain is built from TRBV30 and TRBJ2-7; D is perhaps TRBD2 (6 bases). The germline CDR1 and CDR2 sequences are GTSNPN and SVGIG (reference sequence). CDR3 length: 12 amino acids. V was cut by 2 bases and J by 4 bases, with 9 bases left in between. CDR3 protein: CAWSTGRYEQYF. CDR3 DNA: TGTGCCTGGAGTACTGGGAGGTACGAGCAGTACTTC.

The rearrangement joins TRBV4-1 to TRBJ2-7; 7 bases agree with TRBD2. V shed 3 bases, J shed 3 bases, and the junction held 5 bases outside the gene matches. The CDR3 contains 14 residues. Germline loops: CDR1 MGHRA, CDR2 YSYEKL. CDR3 coding DNA: TGCGCCAGCAGCCATGGGAGGGAAGACTACGAGCAGTACTTC. Translation: CASSHGREDYEQYF.

The V and J genes are TRBV7-9 and TRBJ2-7, with 8 bases that match TRBD2. Germline-derived CDR1 and CDR2 are SEHNR and FQNEAQ (reference sequence). This CDR3 has 16 amino acids. The ends lost 2 bases at V and 1 base at J; junction bases unmatched: 7. The CDR3 region has the DNA TGTGCCAGCAGCTTAAGCGGGGTAGCGGGGTCCTACGAGCAGTACTTC. Protein: CASSLSGVAGSYEQYF.

This clone has just one count. CDR3 sequence: CASSLKQSSGNTIYF. In nucleotides, the CDR3 is TGTGCCAGCAGTCTTAAACAGAGCTCTGGAAACACCATATATTTT. The gene calls are TRBV5-4 and TRBJ1-3, with D unresolved. Trimming left V 5 bases short and J 0 bases short, with 12 bases between. The CDR3 totals 15 residues. CDR1 is SGHNT, CDR2 YYREEE, per germline (reference sequence).

CDR3 loop: CASSLEQGVSGYTF. The CDR3 bases are TGTGCCAGCAGTCTCGAACAGGGGGTCAGTGGCTACACCTTC. The chain has TRBV28 and TRBJ1-2; 8 bases are shared with TRBD1. CDR1 and CDR2 from the germline V gene are MDHEN and SYDVKM. The CDR3 consists of 14 residues. The V gene end was trimmed by 5 bases and the J gene end by 7 bases; junction bases not matched to a gene: 9.

The chain combines TRBV2 with TRBJ1-6; weak D call: TRBD1 (5 bases). Germline values: CDR1 SNHLY, CDR2 FYNNEI. The V and J ends lost 4 bases and 7 bases respectively, with 14 bases between them. There are 15 residues in the CDR3. In DNA, the CDR3 is TGTGCCAGCAGTGGGTCAGGGAGGAGGAATTCACCCCTCCACTTT. Its protein is CASSGSGRRNSPLHF.

V and J are TRBV11-2 and TRBJ2-7, with 7 bases identical to TRBD1. The CDR3 runs 15 residues. J gave up 3 bases and V 0 bases, and 5 bases lay outside the gene matches. Germline values: CDR1 SGHAT, CDR2 FQNNGV. Written as DNA, the CDR3 is TGTGCCAGCAGCTTAGAGGGGGCAGGGGGCTACGAGCAGTACTTC. This gives the protein CASSLEGAGGYEQYF.

The chain joins TRBV7-9 to TRBJ1-1; TRBD1 aligns across 8 bases. In germline, CDR1 is SEHNR, CDR2 FQNEAQ (reference sequence). The V gene end was trimmed by 2 bases and the J gene end by 0 bases; junction bases not matched to a gene: 5. This CDR3 contains 16 residues. The CDR3 DNA reads as TGTGCCAGCAGCTTATCGGGACAGGCCATGAACACTGAAGCTTTCTTT. It translates to CASSLSGQAMNTEAFF. The full variable domain, in which reference TRBV7-9 and TRBJ1-1 provide the parts outside the CDR3, is DTGVSQNPRHKITKRGQNVTFRCDPISEHNRLYWYRQTLGQGPEFLTYFQNEAQLEKSRLLSDRFSAERPKGSFSTLEIQRTEQGDSAMYLCASSLSGQAMNTEAFFGQGTRLTVV.

This chain connects TRBV7-9 to TRBJ2-7; 8 nucleotides line up with TRBD1. This CDR3 spans 14 amino acids. Germline CDR1 and CDR2: SEHNR and FQNEAQ (reference sequence). V trimming: 5 bases; J trimming: 7 bases; junction bases outside the gene matches: 10. The CDR3 is CASSPPTGEPEQYF. In DNA, the CDR3 is TGTGCCAGCAGCCCCCCGACAGGGGAACCGGAGCAGTACTTC.